The rows below give T cell receptor beta chains drawn from one sample of a study of control samples from healthy donors and cancer patients. The table came from immunoSEQ multiplex PCR; TCRdb's copy has only in-frame clones and leaves some out. The data hold about 160,000 clones, with roughly 95% observed a single time. Sequences were obtained from blood. Every receptor here comes from a woman aged 25 to 45 in good health. CDR3s include the opening cysteine and the closing phenylalanine or tryptophan. D genes are given only for firm matches. Only some rows state a clone size, as once, few, many or a class for expanded clones.

>TRBV5-4|TRBJ1-3|NA|NA
TGTGCCAGCAGCTTGGAAGGCACCGCCCGAGGAAACACCATATATTTT
CASSLEGTARGNTIYF
>TRBV10-3|TRBJ2-1|NA|NA
TGTGCCATCAGTGAGGAGGACGCCTACAATGAGCAGTTCTTC
CAISEEDAYNEQFF
>TRBV5-4|TRBJ1-2|TRBD1|NA
TGTGCCAGCAGCTTGGTGGGACAGGGGGTGTGGGGCTACACCTTC
CASSLVGQGVWGYTF
>TRBV14|TRBJ2-7|NA|NA
TGTGCCAGCAGCCAAGAATGGAGCTCCTACGAGCAGTACTTC
CASSQEWSSYEQYF
>TRBV19|TRBJ1-2|TRBD1|NA
TGTGCCACCCGCGGGACAGCCCCCTATGGCTACACCTTC
CATRGTAPYGYTF
>TRBV18|TRBJ1-1|NA|NA
TGTGCCAGCTCTGGGGCCTCGGGGGACACTGAAGCTTTCTTT
CASSGASGDTEAFF
>TRBV3-1/TRBV3-2|TRBJ1-1|NA|NA
TGTGCCAGCAGCCCTGGAGGAACAGTGAACACTGAAGCTTTCTTT
CASSPGGTVNTEAFF
>TRBV3-1/TRBV3-2|TRBJ2-5|TRBD1|NA
TGTGCCAGCAGCCAATCCGGGACAGGGGGCCGAGAGACCCAGTACTTC
CASSQSGTGGRETQYF
>TRBV7-2|TRBJ2-2|NA|NA
TGTGCCAGCAGCTTATTCTTGAACACCGGGGAGCTGTTTTTT
CASSLFLNTGELFF
>TRBV27|TRBJ1-1|NA|NA
TGTGCCAGCAGTTTATGGGGCAGATTGAACACTGAAGCTTTCTTT
CASSLWGRLNTEAFF
>TRBV14|TRBJ2-1|TRBD2|NA
TGTGCCAGCAGCCACAGACTAGCGGCCTCCTACAATGAGCAGTTCTTC
CASSHRLAASYNEQFF
>TRBV2|TRBJ1-4|NA|once
TGTGCCAGCCACAAAGTACCGCCGAATGAAAAACTGTTTTTT
CASHKVPPNEKLFF
>TRBV9|TRBJ1-4|TRBD1|NA
TGTGCCAGCAGCAACGGGACAGGGAGGAGTGAAAAACTGTTTTTT
CASSNGTGRSEKLFF
>TRBV19|TRBJ2-1|TRBD2|NA
TGTGCCAGTAGTATAGAAGGAGTAGCGGGGCACAATGAGCAGTTCTTC
CASSIEGVAGHNEQFF
>TRBV10-3|TRBJ1-1|NA|NA
TGTGCCATCAGAGAGAACACTGAAGCTTTCTTT
CAIRENTEAFF
>TRBV28|TRBJ2-1|NA|NA
TGTGCCAGCAGTTTGACCCGGCTGCATGAGCAGTTCTTC
CASSLTRLHEQFF
>TRBV5-8|TRBJ2-5|TRBD1|NA
TGTGCCAGCAGCTTTACAGGGGAAGAGACCCAGTACTTC
CASSFTGEETQYF
>TRBV6-5|TRBJ1-2|NA|NA
TGTGCCAGCAGTTACAGGACTGGCTATGGCTACACCTTC
CASSYRTGYGYTF
>TRBV9|TRBJ1-2|TRBD1|NA
TGTGCCAGCAGCGACTCCGGGACAGGGGTCGCCTATGGCTACACCTTC
CASSDSGTGVAYGYTF
>TRBV5-5|TRBJ2-7|TRBD1|NA
TGTGCCAGCAGCGACACAGGGGTGGGGCTCTACGAGCAGTACTTC
CASSDTGVGLYEQYF
>TRBV11-2|TRBJ1-3|NA|NA
TGTGCCAGCAGCTTTGAGGGACCCGAATCTGGAAACACCATATATTTT
CASSFEGPESGNTIYF
>TRBV5-8|TRBJ1-1|TRBD1|NA
TGTGCCAGCAGCCAGATACAGGGGATAAGGACTGAAGCTTTCTTT
CASSQIQGIRTEAFF
>TRBV28|TRBJ1-5|NA|NA
TGTGCCAGCAGTCCCCCGAATGCGGGGTGGAGCAATCAGCCCCAGCATTTT
CASSPPNAGWSNQPQHF
>TRBV19|TRBJ1-2|NA|NA
TGTGCCAGTAGTATTGGCAGGGCAGAGGGTGGCTACACCTTC
CASSIGRAEGGYTF
>TRBV27|TRBJ2-3|NA|NA
TGTGCCAGCAGTTTCGCTGACACAGATACGCAGTATTTT
CASSFADTDTQYF
>TRBV6-5|TRBJ2-5|NA|NA
TGTGCCAGCAGTTACGGGGGCGGCCTGTACCAAGAGACCCAGTACTTC
CASSYGGGLYQETQYF
>TRBV9|TRBJ1-1|NA|NA
TGTGCCAGCAGCGTAGGATCTGGTACTGAAGCTTTCTTT
CASSVGSGTEAFF
>TRBV19|TRBJ2-7|TRBD2|NA
TGTGCCAGTAGTACCAGTAGCGGGAGGGCCCGCGAGCAGTACTTC
CASSTSSGRAREQYF
>TRBV6-6|TRBJ1-2|TRBD1|NA
TGTGCCAGCAGTTACTCGAGCGGACAGGGGGACTATGGCTACACCTTC
CASSYSSGQGDYGYTF
>TRBV5-1|TRBJ2-1|NA|NA
TGCGCCAGCAGCTTAACCCCATACCTCAATGAGCAGTTCTTC
CASSLTPYLNEQFF
>TRBV6-5|TRBJ1-6|TRBD1|NA
TGTGCCAGCAGAAACAGGGGTATGAATTCACCCCTCCACTTT
CASRNRGMNSPLHF
>TRBV19|TRBJ2-7|TRBD1|NA
TGTGCCAGTATGGACGCAGGGGGCAGGTACGAGCAGTACTTC
CASMDAGGRYEQYF
>TRBV10-3|TRBJ1-4|TRBD1|NA
TGTGCCATCGGAGCGACAGGGGAAAATGAAAAACTGTTTTTT
CAIGATGENEKLFF
>TRBV28|TRBJ1-2|NA|NA
TGTGCCACCTCGGAGGGGATGGTTAACTATGGCTACACCTTC
CATSEGMVNYGYTF
>TRBV18|TRBJ1-2|NA|NA
TGTGCCAGCTCACAGTACACCAACCATGGGACGGTCTATGGCTACACCTTC
CASSQYTNHGTVYGYTF
>TRBV28|TRBJ1-5|NA|NA
TGTGCCAGCAGCCTCCAGGCAGTTAGCAATCAGCCCCAGCATTTT
CASSLQAVSNQPQHF
>TRBV23-1|TRBJ1-1|NA|NA
TGCGCCAGCAGTCAATCGAAAGGGAAGGGAAGGAACACTGAAGCTTTCTTT
CASSQSKGKGRNTEAFF
>TRBV6-6|TRBJ2-3|TRBD2|NA
TGTGCCAGCAGTCCGGCTAGCGGGGGGAAGTCTTTCATACTGGGGCGCACAGATACGCAGTATTTT
CASSPASGGKSFILGRTDTQYF
>TRBV9|TRBJ1-1|NA|NA
TGTGCCAGCAGCGTAGAGAGACAGTCTGAAGCTTTCTTT
CASSVERQSEAFF
>TRBV5-1|TRBJ2-2|NA|NA
TGCGCCAGCACCCACACCGGGGAGCTGTTTTTT
CASTHTGELFF
>TRBV24-1|TRBJ2-2|TRBD2|NA
TGTGCCATACCGGACGGACTAGCGGGAGAGGTCGGGGAGCTGTTTTTT
CAIPDGLAGEVGELFF
>TRBV5-4|TRBJ2-7|TRBD2|NA
TGTGCCAGCAGCACATTTAGCGCTAGCGGGATCCCCCACGAGCAGTACTTC
CASSTFSASGIPHEQYF
>TRBV29-1|TRBJ2-1|NA|NA
TGCAGCGTTGTAGTGAGCTCCTACAATGAGCAGTTCTTC
CSVVVSSYNEQFF
>TRBV27|TRBJ1-1|NA|NA
TGTGCCAGCAAAGGACGGACAAACACTGAAGCTTTCTTT
CASKGRTNTEAFF
>TRBV18|TRBJ1-5|NA|NA
TGTGCCAGCTCACTTTACAGGGACGGTAAGCCCCAGCATTTT
CASSLYRDGKPQHF
>TRBV7-9|TRBJ2-3|TRBD2|NA
TGTGCCAGCAGCTTAACGGCGGGAGGCTACACAGATACGCAGTATTTT
CASSLTAGGYTDTQYF
>TRBV5-6|TRBJ2-3|TRBD1|once
TGTGCCAGCAGCTTAAAGGGGGCGAGCACAGATACGCAGTATTTT
CASSLKGASTDTQYF
>TRBV4-1|TRBJ2-3|TRBD2|once
TGCGCCAGCAGCCAAGATACTAGCGGGGGGGCAGATACGCAGTATTTT
CASSQDTSGGADTQYF
>TRBV28|TRBJ2-5|TRBD2|NA
TGTGCCACCCTGACTAGCGGGAATCGAGAGACCCAGTACTTC
CATLTSGNRETQYF
>TRBV27|TRBJ1-2|NA|NA
TGTGCCAGCAGTTCTACGGCCCAGGGTCGCCTTAACAACTTC
CASSSTAQGRLNNF